These T cell receptor beta chains were read from a single sample in a study of shared clonotypes between healthy human individuals. Libraries were prepared by immunoSEQ multiplex PCR; TCRdb keeps only in-frame clonotypes and omits some of them. The sample holds nearly 500,000 clones, about three quarters seen once. What was sequenced was PBMCs. The receptors stem from a woman aged 40 to 50 in good health. Some clones in this sample may be carry-over from other donors' samples. CDR3s include the opening cysteine and the closing phenylalanine or tryptophan. D genes are given only for firm matches. Not all rows give a size; the values are once, few, many and, for expanded clones, a class.

clone size	V gene	J gene	D gene	CDR3 DNA	CDR3 protein
-	TRBV30	TRBJ1-4	-	TGTGCCTGGAGGGCGGGACGGGCAACTAATGAAAAACTGTTTTTT	CAWRAGRATNEKLFF
-	TRBV18	TRBJ2-5	-	TGTGCCAGCTCACCAATCCGAGGGGGGGAGACCCAGTACTTC	CASSPIRGGETQYF
-	TRBV9	TRBJ2-3	-	TGTGCCAGCAGCCCCGGACTTCCCACAGATACGCAGTATTTT	CASSPGLPTDTQYF
few	TRBV19	TRBJ2-7	-	TGTGCCAGTAGAGAATGGCAGGGAGGCGAGCAGTACTTC	CASREWQGGEQYF
-	TRBV19	TRBJ1-2	-	TGTGCCAGTAGTCCCTGGGGGGGGACTAACTATGGCTACACCTTC	CASSPWGGTNYGYTF
-	TRBV28	TRBJ2-7	TRBD1	TGTGCCAGCAGTTTAAACCCCGGGACAGGGCCCTCTAGGGCGGACTTC	CASSLNPGTGPSRADF
-	TRBV18	TRBJ1-2	-	TGTGCCAGCTCACCACCGGGACATCATGGCTACACCTTC	CASSPPGHHGYTF
-	TRBV4-1	TRBJ2-3	-	TGCGCCAGCAGCCAGGCCTGGTCACGAGGAGAGGGTACGCAGTATTTT	CASSQAWSRGEGTQYF
once	TRBV9	TRBJ2-7	TRBD2	TGTGCCAGCAGCGTGGAGTCGGGGGGGCTGGAGCAGTACTTC	CASSVESGGLEQYF
-	TRBV30	TRBJ1-3	-	TGTGCCTGGAGCGTTACGGGTGGAAACACCATATATTTT	CAWSVTGGNTIYF
few	TRBV28	TRBJ1-2	-	TGTGCCAGCAGTTTCCAGGTCGCAGGGGCCTATGGCTACACCTTC	CASSFQVAGAYGYTF
-	TRBV9	TRBJ2-7	TRBD2	TGTGCCAGCAGCGCCACCGGGACTAGCGGGAGTGGGACGCAGTACTTC	CASSATGTSGSGTQYF
-	TRBV11-2	TRBJ2-7	-	TGTGCCAGCAGCTTATATCGAGGGTCCGCCTACGAGCAGTACTTC	CASSLYRGSAYEQYF
-	TRBV10-3	TRBJ2-3	TRBD2	TGTGCCATCAGTGTCCTAGCGGCCTTCACAGATACGCAGTATTTT	CAISVLAAFTDTQYF
-	TRBV4-2	TRBJ2-2	-	TGTGCCAGCAGCTCCTCCGGGACCGAGGTCCACACCGGGGAGCTGTTTTTT	CASSSSGTEVHTGELFF